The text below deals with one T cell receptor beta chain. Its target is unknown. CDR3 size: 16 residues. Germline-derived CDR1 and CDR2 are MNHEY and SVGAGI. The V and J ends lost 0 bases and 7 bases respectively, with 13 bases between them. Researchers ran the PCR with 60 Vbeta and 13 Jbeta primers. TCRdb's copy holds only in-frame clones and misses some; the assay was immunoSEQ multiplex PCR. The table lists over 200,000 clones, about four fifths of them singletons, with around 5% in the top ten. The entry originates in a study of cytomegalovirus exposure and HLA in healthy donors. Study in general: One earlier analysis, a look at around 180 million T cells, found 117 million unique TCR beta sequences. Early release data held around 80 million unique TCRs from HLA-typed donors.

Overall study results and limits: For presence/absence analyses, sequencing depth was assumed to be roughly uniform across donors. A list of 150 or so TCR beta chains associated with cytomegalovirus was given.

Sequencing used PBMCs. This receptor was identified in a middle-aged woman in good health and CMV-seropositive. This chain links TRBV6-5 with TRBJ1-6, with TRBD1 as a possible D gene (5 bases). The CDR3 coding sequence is TGTGCCAGCAGTTACTCGTGGAGGGGTCGGAATTCACCCCTCCACTTT. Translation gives CASSYSWRGRNSPLHF.